The entry that follows covers one T cell receptor (beta chain) sequence. The data originate from a study of CD8+ T cells in alopecia areata. Regarding treatment: oral pan-JAK inhibitor, 5-10 mg twice daily. V dropped 0 bases and J dropped 5 bases, with 10 bases sitting between them. The CDR3 is 14 amino acids. From germline, CDR1 is SGHRS and CDR2 YFSETQ. RNA was isolated and reverse transcribed to cDNA, the sequencing template. Sequencing was performed with immunoSEQ multiplex PCR; in TCRdb, only in-frame clones are kept and a portion is missing. The repertoire holds about 270,000 clones, 60% seen once, with roughly 0.93% in the top ten.

The receptor's source is a human donor with alopecia areata. The sample here was CD4+ T cells sorted from blood, taken around week 54, from a patient treated with tofacitinib. V gene TRBV5-1 combines with J gene TRBJ2-3; unclear D gene. This CDR3 reads CASSLDVEGDTQYF. CDR3 DNA sequence: TGCGCCAGCAGCTTGGACGTTGAAGGAGATACGCAGTATTTT.